This is a list of T cell receptor beta chains from one sample in a study of blood T cell repertoires in COVID-19. TCRdb's copy holds only in-frame clones and misses some; the assay was immunoSEQ multiplex PCR. The sample shows 150,000 to 250,000 clones, around 87% of them seen only once. Sequences were obtained from PBMCs or T cells enriched from blood (not recorded which). The receptors stem from a woman aged 25 to 39 who had recovered from COVID-19. The CDR3 runs from the conserved cysteine through the conserved F or W. The order of the fields is clone size, V gene, J gene, D gene, CDR3 DNA, CDR3 protein. The D gene is left open where the match is weak. The listing skips clone size in some rows; elsewhere it reads once, few, many or a size class.

clone size: .
V gene: TRBV27
J gene: TRBJ1-6
D gene: .
CDR3 DNA: TGTGCCAGCAGTTACACCACAAATTCACCCCTCCACTTT
CDR3 protein: CASSYTTNSPLHF

clone size: few
V gene: TRBV19
J gene: TRBJ2-5
D gene: .
CDR3 DNA: TGTGCCAGTAGTATATCTCGGGAGATACTGGAGACCCAGTACTTC
CDR3 protein: CASSISREILETQYF

clone size: .
V gene: TRBV19
J gene: TRBJ2-7
D gene: .
CDR3 DNA: TGTGCCAGTTCCTCCGAGCAGTACTTC
CDR3 protein: CASSSEQYF

clone size: once
V gene: TRBV7-9
J gene: TRBJ2-3
D gene: .
CDR3 DNA: TGTGCCAGCACCTTGGGGGCTAGCACAGATACGCAGTATTTT
CDR3 protein: CASTLGASTDTQYF

clone size: .
V gene: TRBV10-3
J gene: TRBJ1-1
D gene: .
CDR3 DNA: TGTGCCATCGAGACAGCGCCCGACACTGAAGCTTTCTTT
CDR3 protein: CAIETAPDTEAFF

clone size: .
V gene: TRBV5-1
J gene: TRBJ2-2
D gene: .
CDR3 DNA: TGCGCCAGCAGCCAGGCGAACACCGGGGAGCTGTTTTTT
CDR3 protein: CASSQANTGELFF

clone size: .
V gene: TRBV7-9
J gene: TRBJ1-1
D gene: .
CDR3 DNA: TGTGCCAGCAGCTTAAATCGCGCTGAAGCTTTCTTT
CDR3 protein: CASSLNRAEAFF

clone size: .
V gene: TRBV5-4
J gene: TRBJ2-1
D gene: TRBD2
CDR3 DNA: TGTGCCAGCAGCCATAGCGGGAGGGCCGTCCCTGAGCAGTTCTTC
CDR3 protein: CASSHSGRAVPEQFF

clone size: .
V gene: TRBV3-1/TRBV3-2
J gene: TRBJ2-5
D gene: .
CDR3 DNA: TGTGCCAGCAGCCAAGTAGAGGGTATCTTAAAGACCCAGTACTTC
CDR3 protein: CASSQVEGILKTQYF

clone size: .
V gene: TRBV13
J gene: TRBJ2-7
D gene: .
CDR3 DNA: TGTGCCAGCAGCTCCCCACGGGGGGCACAGGGAGCAAATAGCCGCCCCTCCTACGAGCAGTACTTC
CDR3 protein: CASSSPRGAQGANSRPSYEQYF

clone size: .
V gene: TRBV11-2
J gene: TRBJ1-5
D gene: TRBD1
CDR3 DNA: TGTGCCAGCAGCTTAGGACAGGGGGCTGTTTCTAATAGCAATCAGCCCCAGCATTTT
CDR3 protein: CASSLGQGAVSNSNQPQHF

clone size: .
V gene: TRBV7-8
J gene: TRBJ2-7
D gene: TRBD1
CDR3 DNA: TGTGCCAGCAGCCTGTCCCGGGACAGGGTTTTAATGAGGTCCTACGAGCAGTACTTC
CDR3 protein: CASSLSRDRVLMRSYEQYF

clone size: .
V gene: TRBV5-1
J gene: TRBJ2-7
D gene: TRBD1
CDR3 DNA: TGCGCCAGCAGCCCTTCCGGGACAGGGAAGGTCGAGCAGTACTTC
CDR3 protein: CASSPSGTGKVEQYF

clone size: .
V gene: TRBV19
J gene: TRBJ2-2
D gene: .
CDR3 DNA: TGTGCCAGTTCACTAGCCCCCGGGGAGCTGTTTTTT
CDR3 protein: CASSLAPGELFF

clone size: .
V gene: TRBV12-5
J gene: TRBJ1-4
D gene: .
CDR3 DNA: TGTGCTAGTGGTTCCCTCGAAAAGGGAGCGACTAATGAAAAACTGTTTTTT
CDR3 protein: CASGSLEKGATNEKLFF

clone size: .
V gene: TRBV5-1
J gene: TRBJ1-1
D gene: .
CDR3 DNA: TGCGCCAGCAGCTTCGAGGGGAACACTGAAGCTTTCTTT
CDR3 protein: CASSFEGNTEAFF

clone size: .
V gene: TRBV11-3
J gene: TRBJ1-1
D gene: TRBD1
CDR3 DNA: TGTGCCAGCAGTAAAGGGGGCCCCGAAGCTTTCTTT
CDR3 protein: CASSKGGPEAFF

clone size: .
V gene: TRBV27
J gene: TRBJ1-6
D gene: TRBD1
CDR3 DNA: TGTGCCAGCAGTTACTTGGGACAGGCCCTCTCCTATAATTCACCCCTCCACTTT
CDR3 protein: CASSYLGQALSYNSPLHF

clone size: .
V gene: TRBV6-2/TRBV6-3
J gene: TRBJ2-7
D gene: .
CDR3 DNA: TGTGCCAGCAGTTACAACCTCGGTCAGGGGAAGTACTTC
CDR3 protein: CASSYNLGQGKYF

clone size: .
V gene: TRBV27
J gene: TRBJ2-3
D gene: .
CDR3 DNA: TGTGCCAGCAGTCATAGCGGCACAGATACGCAGTATTTT
CDR3 protein: CASSHSGTDTQYF

clone size: .
V gene: TRBV4-2
J gene: TRBJ2-1
D gene: TRBD2
CDR3 DNA: TGTGCCAGCAGCCAAGCACTAGCGGGAGGTTACAATGAGCAGTTCTTC
CDR3 protein: CASSQALAGGYNEQFF

clone size: .
V gene: TRBV30
J gene: TRBJ2-1
D gene: TRBD2
CDR3 DNA: TGTGCCTGGAGTAAGGGGTCTAGCGGGGGAGGGGGTAATGAGCAGTTCTTC
CDR3 protein: CAWSKGSSGGGGNEQFF

clone size: .
V gene: TRBV30
J gene: TRBJ1-6
D gene: .
CDR3 DNA: TGTGCCTGGAGTGTACTAGCCCCAAGAGGGCTTTGGGATTCACCCCTCCACTTT
CDR3 protein: CAWSVLAPRGLWDSPLHF

clone size: .
V gene: TRBV24-1
J gene: TRBJ2-1
D gene: TRBD2
CDR3 DNA: TGTGCCACCAGTGGACTAGCGGGTTACAATGAGCAGTTCTTC
CDR3 protein: CATSGLAGYNEQFF

clone size: .
V gene: TRBV5-1
J gene: TRBJ2-4
D gene: TRBD1
CDR3 DNA: TGCGCCAGCAGCTTTGGACGGGGACAGGGGGCCGATGCCAAAAACATTCAGTACTTC
CDR3 protein: CASSFGRGQGADAKNIQYF

clone size: .
V gene: TRBV4-2
J gene: TRBJ2-4
D gene: .
CDR3 DNA: TGTGCCAGCAGCCAAGGCAGGGTGGCCAAAAACATTCAGTACTTC
CDR3 protein: CASSQGRVAKNIQYF

clone size: once
V gene: TRBV5-1
J gene: TRBJ2-3
D gene: .
CDR3 DNA: TGCGCCAGCAGTGGACATTCGAGCACAGATACGCAGTATTTT
CDR3 protein: CASSGHSSTDTQYF

clone size: .
V gene: TRBV25-1
J gene: TRBJ1-2
D gene: TRBD1
CDR3 DNA: TGTGCCAGCAAAGACAGGGTGTCCTATGGCTACACCTTC
CDR3 protein: CASKDRVSYGYTF

clone size: .
V gene: TRBV6-5
J gene: TRBJ2-4
D gene: .
CDR3 DNA: TGTGCCAGCAGGCCGCCCGCAGGGAACATTCAGTACTTC
CDR3 protein: CASRPPAGNIQYF

clone size: .
V gene: TRBV5-1
J gene: TRBJ1-5
D gene: TRBD1
CDR3 DNA: TGCGCCAGCAGCTTTGGGACAGGAGATCAGCCCCAGCATTTT
CDR3 protein: CASSFGTGDQPQHF

clone size: .
V gene: TRBV6-5
J gene: TRBJ1-1
D gene: TRBD1
CDR3 DNA: TGTGCCAGCAGTCGGGACAGGGGGCTCGGAGCTTTCTTT
CDR3 protein: CASSRDRGLGAFF

clone size: .
V gene: TRBV6-2/TRBV6-3
J gene: TRBJ1-5
D gene: .
CDR3 DNA: TGTGCCAGCAGTTTCTCACAGGGCGGCAGTCAGCCCCAGCATTTT
CDR3 protein: CASSFSQGGSQPQHF

clone size: .
V gene: TRBV5-1
J gene: TRBJ2-7
D gene: .
CDR3 DNA: TGCGCCAGCAGCGGCGGGACAGTGGACGGCGAGCAGTACTTC
CDR3 protein: CASSGGTVDGEQYF

clone size: .
V gene: TRBV19
J gene: TRBJ1-5
D gene: .
CDR3 DNA: TGTGTCAGTTCGGCAGGGCGGAATCAGCCCCAGCATTTT
CDR3 protein: CVSSAGRNQPQHF

clone size: .
V gene: TRBV9
J gene: TRBJ1-5
D gene: .
CDR3 DNA: TGTGCCAGCAGCGAAAGGGCGGACTCCCCCAATCAGCCCCAGCATTTT
CDR3 protein: CASSERADSPNQPQHF

clone size: .
V gene: TRBV5-6
J gene: TRBJ1-6
D gene: .
CDR3 DNA: TGTGCCAGCAGCTTGGTCGGAGGGGAGTCGAATTCACCCCTCCACTTT
CDR3 protein: CASSLVGGESNSPLHF

clone size: .
V gene: TRBV6-2/TRBV6-3
J gene: TRBJ2-3
D gene: TRBD1
CDR3 DNA: TGTGCCAGCAGTTACGAGGGGGCGCGCACAGATACGCAGTATTTT
CDR3 protein: CASSYEGARTDTQYF

clone size: .
V gene: TRBV11-2
J gene: TRBJ2-7
D gene: TRBD1
CDR3 DNA: TGTGCCAGCAGCTTAAGTATGGGACAGGGATACTACGAGCAGTACTTC
CDR3 protein: CASSLSMGQGYYEQYF

clone size: .
V gene: TRBV30
J gene: TRBJ2-2
D gene: TRBD2
CDR3 DNA: TGTGCCTGGACTCTCGGGACTAGCGGGAGGAGGTCAACCGGGGAGCTGTTTTTT
CDR3 protein: CAWTLGTSGRRSTGELFF

clone size: .
V gene: TRBV27
J gene: TRBJ1-5
D gene: .
CDR3 DNA: TGTGCCAGCAGCAGGGGACCCCGTAATCAGCCCCAGCATTTT
CDR3 protein: CASSRGPRNQPQHF

clone size: .
V gene: TRBV3-1/TRBV3-2
J gene: TRBJ1-3
D gene: .
CDR3 DNA: TGTGCCAGCAGCCCCCGCGCGGGGGTGGGAAACACCATATATTTT
CDR3 protein: CASSPRAGVGNTIYF

clone size: .
V gene: TRBV7-9
J gene: TRBJ1-1
D gene: .
CDR3 DNA: TGTGCCAGCGAGGTAAACAGACAGATGAACACTGAAGCTTTCTTT
CDR3 protein: CASEVNRQMNTEAFF

clone size: .
V gene: TRBV19
J gene: TRBJ1-5
D gene: TRBD1
CDR3 DNA: TGTGCCAGTAGTTCCTCACAGGGGGCTGGCAATCAGCCCCAGCATTTT
CDR3 protein: CASSSSQGAGNQPQHF

clone size: .
V gene: TRBV5-4
J gene: TRBJ1-1
D gene: .
CDR3 DNA: TGTGCCAGCAGCTTCATGGGACTTCCGGGGACTGAAGCTTTCTTT
CDR3 protein: CASSFMGLPGTEAFF

clone size: few
V gene: TRBV27
J gene: TRBJ2-7
D gene: .
CDR3 DNA: TGTGCCAGCAGTGGCTCAGGGTTCTACGAGCAGTACTTC
CDR3 protein: CASSGSGFYEQYF